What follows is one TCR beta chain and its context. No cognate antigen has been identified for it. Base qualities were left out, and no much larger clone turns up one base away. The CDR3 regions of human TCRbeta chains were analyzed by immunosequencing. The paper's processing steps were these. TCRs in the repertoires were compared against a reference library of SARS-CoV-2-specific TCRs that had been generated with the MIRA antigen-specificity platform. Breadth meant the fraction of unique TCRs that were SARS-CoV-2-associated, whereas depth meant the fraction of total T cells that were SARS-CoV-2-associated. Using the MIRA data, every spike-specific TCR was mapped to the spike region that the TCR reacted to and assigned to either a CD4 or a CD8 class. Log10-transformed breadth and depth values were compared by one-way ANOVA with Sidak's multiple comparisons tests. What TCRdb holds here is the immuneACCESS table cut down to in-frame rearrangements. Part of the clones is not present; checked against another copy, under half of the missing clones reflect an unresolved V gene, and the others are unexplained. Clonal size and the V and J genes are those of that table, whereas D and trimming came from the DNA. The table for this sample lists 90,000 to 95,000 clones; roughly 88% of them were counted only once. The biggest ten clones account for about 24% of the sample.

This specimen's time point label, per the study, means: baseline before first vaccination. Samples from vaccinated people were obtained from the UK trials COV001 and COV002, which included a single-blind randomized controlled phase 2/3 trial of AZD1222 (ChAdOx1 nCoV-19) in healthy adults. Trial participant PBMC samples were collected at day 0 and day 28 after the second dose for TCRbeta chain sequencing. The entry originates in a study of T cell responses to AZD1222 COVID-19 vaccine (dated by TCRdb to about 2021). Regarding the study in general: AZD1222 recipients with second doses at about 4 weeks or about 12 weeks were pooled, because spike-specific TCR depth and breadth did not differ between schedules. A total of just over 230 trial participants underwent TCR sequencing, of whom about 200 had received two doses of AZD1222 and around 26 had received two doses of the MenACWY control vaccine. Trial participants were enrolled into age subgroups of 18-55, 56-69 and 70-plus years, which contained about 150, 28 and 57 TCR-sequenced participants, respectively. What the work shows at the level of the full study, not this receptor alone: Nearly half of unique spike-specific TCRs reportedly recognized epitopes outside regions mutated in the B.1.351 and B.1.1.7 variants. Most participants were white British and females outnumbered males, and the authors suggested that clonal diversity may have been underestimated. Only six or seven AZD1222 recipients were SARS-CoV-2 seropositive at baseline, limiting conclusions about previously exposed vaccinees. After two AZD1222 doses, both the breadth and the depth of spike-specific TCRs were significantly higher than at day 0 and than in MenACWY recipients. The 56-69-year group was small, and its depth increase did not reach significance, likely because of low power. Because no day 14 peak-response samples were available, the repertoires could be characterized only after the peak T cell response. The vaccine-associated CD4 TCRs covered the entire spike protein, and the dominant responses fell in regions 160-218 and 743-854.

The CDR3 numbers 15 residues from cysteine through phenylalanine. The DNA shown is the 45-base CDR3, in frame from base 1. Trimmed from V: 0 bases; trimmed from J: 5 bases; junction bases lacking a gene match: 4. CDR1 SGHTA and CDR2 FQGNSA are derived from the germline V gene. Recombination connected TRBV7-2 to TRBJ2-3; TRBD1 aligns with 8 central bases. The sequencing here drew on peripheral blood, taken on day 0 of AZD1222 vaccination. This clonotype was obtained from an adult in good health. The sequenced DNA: TGTGCCAGCAGCTTAGCGCTTACAGGGGGAGATACGCAGTATTTT. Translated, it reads CASSLALTGGDTQYF.